This T cell receptor beta chain was observed in a study of blood T cells in healthy people across ages. About this clonotype: Its antigen remains unidentified.

Next came a second PCR, run for about 7 to 12 cycles, which used a sample-barcoded 5' primer along with a J-beta primer mix. Each cDNA molecule, via a template-switch adaptor with 12 random nucleotides, was tagged. TCRdb re-analysed the 5' RACE reads in MiXCR, keeping a single row per CDR3 protein. The data hold hundreds of thousands of distinct CDR3 sequences, with more than 40% observed a single time. The CDR3 contains 13 residues. The V and J ends lost 3 bases and 1 base respectively, with 6 bases between them. Germline V CDR1 and CDR2: MGHDK, SYGVNS. Study findings and constraints: Possibly confounding the expanded clonotype changes was the fact that donor CMV status was unknown.

Aged roughly 6 to 90, donors were systemically healthy Caucasians from Russia. Each sample yielded at least 6 million isolated PBMCs. The clonotype originates from an older woman in good health. Sequenced material: blood. The genes are TRBV25-1 and TRBJ2-5, with D uncertain. CDR3 DNA sequence: TGTGCCAGCAGTGACGGCAGCCAAGAGACCCAGTACTTC. Translation gives CASSDGSQETQYF.